This T cell receptor (beta chain) was recovered during a study of Graves' ophthalmopathy and Graves' hyperthyroidism. Across the study: The collection of peripheral blood took place at initial diagnosis, before any treatment.

Where ophthalmopathy was present, donors had moderate-to-severe activity, CAS ≥3, NOSPECS ≥4 and duration under 3 months. Uncontrolled infections, pregnancy, lactation or other autoimmune diseases led to patient exclusion. To note about this clonotype: The junction and the germline gene differ at one end; a read error may be behind it.

Beta-chain TCR CDR3 regions were amplified from RNA transcripts. The first round was an RT-PCR with HTBI primers, and the second round was a multiplex PCR. MiXCR, applied by TCRdb to the multiplex PCR reads, yields one record per CDR3 protein. The top ten clones hold 45% of a sample with about 14,000 distinct CDR3 sequences, around 50% of them seen once. This receptor was obtained from a woman younger than 45 with Graves' ophthalmopathy. Sample: peripheral blood.

CDR3 bases: TGTGCCAGCGGTTTCTTCTCGGGGGGCACTGAAGCCTTCTTT. As protein: CASGFFSGGTEAFF. The chain employs TRBV12-3 or TRBV12-4 and TRBJ1-1, with D perhaps TRBD1 (6 bases). CDR3 size: 14 residues.